This T cell receptor beta chain was documented in a study of control samples from healthy donors and cancer patients (dated by TCRdb to about 2020). Clipping removes 3 bases from V and 8 bases from J, with 6 as the unmatched junction base count. Taken from the germline V gene (reference sequence), the CDR1 and CDR2 loops are LGHDT and YNNKEL. Measured from the cysteine to the phenylalanine, the CDR3 is 14 residues long. Only CDR3 DNA remains: 42 bases, in frame from the first base. Concerning this clone: It lacks a known antigen. Qualities for individual bases were not recorded, and no much larger clone is one base off.

Receptor amplification or capture employed the immunoSEQ multiplex PCR assay. Here the immuneACCESS table is served through TCRdb, limited to in-frame sequences with V and J called. Missing clones are a known gap in these copies; in checked studies unresolved V genes cover under half, and the rest lacks a known reason. The sample table shows about 110,000 clones, and roughly 90% are seen once. 3.7% of the sample goes to the ten largest clones. Recombination joined TRBV3-1 (or the pseudogene TRBV3-2) with TRBJ1-4; a stretch of 7 junction bases matches TRBD1. The clonotype comes from a woman aged 55-69 years with lung cancer. Input material: PBMCs. This receptor carries the CDR3 CASSQKRGQEKLFF. The DNA sequence is given as TGTGCCAGCAGCCAGAAAAGGGGGCAGGAAAAACTGTTTTTT.